This T cell receptor (beta chain) comes out of a study of T cell changes during pregnancy in multiple sclerosis (dated by TCRdb to between 2017 and 2020). Regarding the study in general: In women with multiple sclerosis, the researchers looked at how the T cell repertoire shifted as pregnancy progressed.

Turning to this clone: It lacks a known antigen. Within one base of it there is no much larger clone, and no base qualities were kept.

CDR1 and CDR2 (MRHNA, SNTAGT) derive from the germline V gene. Trimming removed 2 bases from V and 2 bases from J; the gene matches leave 8 bases unexplained. The CDR3, from cysteine to phenylalanine, totals 18 residues. The kept DNA is CDR3 alone, 54 bases in frame from the first base. The library was prepared using the immunoSEQ multiplex PCR assay. TCRdb limited this immuneACCESS table to in-frame rearrangements with V and J called. A share of clones is missing; checked studies link under half to unresolved V genes, and the rest is unexplained. This sample lists 8,500 to 13,000 clones; 80% to 90% were detected once. The biggest ten clones account for 5% to 6.5% of the sample.

This receptor was taken from a female donor in good health, enrolled as a control in a pregnancy study. The V and J genes are TRBV6-4 and TRBJ2-2; 10 nucleotides in the junction match TRBD2. The sample was CD8+ T cells from peripheral blood mononuclear cells, taken in the first trimester of pregnancy. The DNA sequence is TGTGCCAGCAGTGACGGGGGGCTAGCGGGGGACAACACCGGGGAGCTGTTTTTT. It codes for CASSDGGLAGDNTGELFF.